The entry that follows covers one T cell receptor (beta chain) sequence. The source of the sample is a study of blood T cell repertoires in COVID-19. Study at large: Specimens from acute and convalescent COVID-19 originated in the United States, Italy and Spain. Nucleic acid was either cDNA or gDNA, and it came from T cells, B-cell-depleted T cells, or PBMCs.

As handled by the study authors: Amplification from reference gene primers served as the basis for estimated nucleated cell counts. Produced via immunoSEQ multiplex PCR; TCRdb's table is partial and in-frame only. V, J and clone size derive from that table, while D and trimming were established from the DNA sequence. In the table there are more than 60,000 clones, nearly 90% of which are singletons. The source is a woman aged 50 to 60 with active COVID-19. The material sequenced was peripheral blood.

The CDR3, as DNA: TGTGCCAGCAGTCCCCCCCAGGGGCCCGGGAACACTGAAGCTTTCTTT. The encoded protein is CASSPPQGPGNTEAFF. The V call is TRBV28, the J call TRBJ1-1; D possibly corresponds to TRBD1 (6 bases). The CDR3 runs to 16 residues. V was cut by 5 bases and J by 1 base, with 17 bases left in between. Looked up from germline, CDR1 is MDHEN and CDR2 is SYDVKM. Looking up the rest from reference TRBV28 and TRBJ1-1 gives the full variable domain: DVKVTQSSRYLVKRTGEKVFLECVQDMDHENMFWYRQDPGLGLRLIYFSYDVKMKEKGDIPEGYSVSREKKERFSLILESASTNQTSMYLCASSPPQGPGNTEAFFGQGTRLTVV.